The 19 T cell receptor beta chains listed next were all sequenced from one sample in a study of patients and donors after allogeneic stem cell transplantation. TCRdb re-derived calls from the RT-PCR reads in MiXCR, one entry per CDR3 protein. The sample lists over 5,500 distinct CDR3 sequences, more than 9.5% occurring once. The source material was blood, either unsorted or a sorted T cell fraction (not recorded which). Receptors originate from a human donor who was either an allogeneic HSCT recipient or a stem cell or donor lymphocyte infusion donor (not recorded which). It is not recorded whose cells these are; they may come from a transplant donor.

This rearrangement joins TRBV7-2 to TRBJ2-3; no reliable D call. With 1 base removed from V and 0 bases from J, the gap between germline ends came to 5 bases. The CDR3 is 14 amino acids. Germline CDR1 is SGHTA and CDR2 is FQGNSA. CDR3 region: CASSLGVSTDTQYF. The CDR3 DNA follows: TGTGCCAGCAGCTTAGGGGTTAGCACAGATACGCAGTATTTT.

In its sample, this clonotype was seen a few times. DNA for the CDR3: TGTGCCAGCAGCCAAGATCTTAGCACAGATACGCAGTATTTT. Residues: CASSQDLSTDTQYF. This chain uses TRBV3-1 with TRBJ2-3; D is uncertain. Per the germline V gene, CDR1 is LGHDT and CDR2 is YNNKEL (reference sequence). Between the trimmed V and J ends, which lost 0 bases and 0 bases, there was a span of 4 bases. This CDR3 comprises 14 residues.

This clonotype was found many times. The V gene is TRBV20-1, the J gene TRBJ1-4; D unresolved. In germline, CDR1 is DFQATT, CDR2 SNEGSKA (reference sequence). The CDR3 is made up of 10 amino acids. Trimming shortened V by 3 bases and J by 12 bases, and 8 bases separated the two germline ends. CDR3 in DNA: TGCAGTGCTAGGAGGGAGGAACTGTTTTTT. Protein: CSARREELFF.

The J gene is TRBJ1-4, the V gene TRBV5-5; TRBD1 is a possible D gene (5 bases). V was clipped by 3 bases and J by 5 bases, with 14 bases between them. Germline CDR1 is SGHKS and CDR2 is YYEKEE (reference sequence). This CDR3 contains 15 residues. DNA of the CDR3: TGTGCCAGCAGCTCTGACAGCGCAGCGAATGAAAAACTGTTTTTT. This gives the protein CASSSDSAANEKLFF.

The CDR3 spells CASSKLAGGPDEQFF. In DNA, the CDR3 is TGTGCCAGCAGCAAACTAGCGGGAGGGCCCGATGAGCAGTTCTTC. The J gene is TRBJ2-1, the V gene TRBV7-9, with 13 bases identical to TRBD2. From germline, CDR1 is SEHNR and CDR2 FQNEAQ (reference sequence). The ends lost 5 bases at V and 8 bases at J; junction bases unmatched: 6. The CDR3 runs 15 residues.

Regarding this clonotype: A junction end diverges from the germline sequence, so it may reflect a read error. J is TRBJ2-1 and V is TRBV10-3; TRBD2 matches 8 bases. In germline, CDR1 is ENHRY, CDR2 SYGVKD. This CDR3 comprises 16 residues. The CDR3 DNA is TGTGCCATCCGTCCAACTAGCGGCTCCTCCGACAATGAGCAGTTCTTC. Translated: CAIRPTSGSSDNEQFF.

The chain has TRBV7-2 and TRBJ1-2, with 7 nucleotides matching TRBD1. The germline CDR1 and CDR2 sequences are SGHTA and FQGNSA. V gave up 5 bases and J gave up 6 bases; unmatched junction bases: 9. This CDR3 has 14 residues. The CDR3 nucleotides are TGTGCCAGCAGCCCTGAAACCGGGACAGATGGCTACACCTTC. Amino acid sequence: CASSPETGTDGYTF. The full variable domain, in which reference TRBV7-2 and TRBJ1-2 provide the parts outside the CDR3, is GAGVSQSPSNKVTEKGKDVELRCDPISGHTALYWYRQSLGQGLEFLIYFQGNSAPDKSGLPSDRFSAERTGGSVSTLTIQRTQQEDSAVYLCASSPETGTDGYTFGSGTRLTVV.

This clonotype was seen ten or more times. The rearrangement uses TRBV27 and TRBJ2-6; D unresolved. Looked up from germline, CDR1 is MNHEY and CDR2 is SMNVEV (reference sequence). The CDR3 runs 15 residues. The germline V and J ends were trimmed by 5 bases and 0 bases, with 8 bases remaining between them. The CDR3 sequence: CASSLTRSGANVLTF. For the CDR3, the DNA is TGTGCCAGCAGTCTCACCCGCTCTGGGGCCAACGTCCTGACTTTC.

This clonotype showed up just a few times. The CDR3 end shows no conserved phenylalanine or tryptophan, and so a read error is likely. No DNA is shown, since the ends of the CDR3 on it are uncertain; the CDR3 is the one TCRdb lists. This rearrangement joins TRBV7-9 to TRBJ2-1; the table's D call, TRBD1, has no DNA check behind it. The germline gives CDR1 SEHNR, CDR2 FQNEAQ (reference sequence). The CDR3 length equals 12 residues, ends included. CDR3 sequence: CASSLVRTGREI.

This clonotype was observed a few times. This chain connects TRBV5-1 to TRBJ2-2; D unclear. Germline-derived CDR1 and CDR2 are SGHRS and YFSETQ. V was trimmed by 0 bases and J by 4 bases, leaving 7 bases between them. This CDR3 has 14 residues. Here the CDR3 DNA reads TGCGCCAGCAGCTTGGATCACGTCACCGGGGAGCTGTTTTTT. It codes for CASSLDHVTGELFF. The entire variable domain, with the rest obtained from reference TRBV5-1 and TRBJ2-2, is as follows: KAGVTQTPRYLIKTRGQQVTLSCSPISGHRSVSWYQQTPGQGLQFLFEYFSETQRNKGNFPGRFSGRQFSNSRSEMNVSTLELGDSALYLCASSLDHVTGELFFGEGSRLTVL.

This clonotype was seen a few times. V and J are TRBV20-1 and TRBJ2-3; 10 nucleotides match TRBD2. Germline V gene lookup returns CDR1 DFQATT and CDR2 SNEGSKA (reference sequence). J gave up 3 bases and V 3 bases, and 12 bases lay outside the gene matches. This CDR3 has 17 residues. DNA of the CDR3: TGCAGTGCTAGGTCCCTAGCGGGGGCCCGCGCAACAGATACGCAGTATTTT. As protein: CSARSLAGARATDTQYF.

V and J are TRBV20-1 and TRBJ2-1; possible D gene TRBD2, 6 bases. V shed 7 bases and J shed 0 bases, with 10 bases lying between them. The CDR3 consists of 13 residues. Germline CDR1 DFQATT, CDR2 SNEGSKA (reference sequence). CDR3 coding DNA: TGCAGTGGAGCGGGCCGCTCCTACAATGAGCAGTTCTTC. As protein: CSGAGRSYNEQFF.

This clonotype is medium-sized within its sample. This sequence joins TRBV7-9 and TRBJ1-6; D is ambiguous. The CDR3 length is 12 residues. The germline gives CDR1 SEHNR, CDR2 FQNEAQ (reference sequence). V lost 2 bases and J lost 7, with 3 bases in between. CDR3 sequence (DNA): TGTGCCAGCAGCTTATCAAATTCACCCCTCCACTTT. Encoded protein: CASSLSNSPLHF.

This clonotype occurred many times. The rearrangement links TRBV10-3 to TRBJ1-2; maybe TRBD1 (5 bases). Germline values: CDR1 ENHRY, CDR2 SYGVKD. The CDR3 is 13 amino acids. V lost 4 bases to trimming and J lost 3 bases, with 9 bases between them. CDR3 sequence reads: CAISAMTDYGYTF. The CDR3 nucleotides read TGTGCCATCAGTGCAATGACAGACTATGGCTACACCTTC.

The chain recombines TRBV7-9 with TRBJ2-1; unclear D gene. Trimming removed 1 base from V and 13 bases from J, with 8 bases in between. The CDR3 loop spans 11 amino acids. Germline CDR1 is SEHNR and CDR2 is FQNEAQ (reference sequence). The chain's CDR3 is CASSLGQIQFF. The DNA of the CDR3 is TGTGCCAGCAGCTTAGGTCAGATACAGTTCTTC.

The sample holds a few counts of this clonotype. This rearrangement joins TRBV7-9 to TRBJ2-5, with D perhaps matching TRBD1 (6 bases). V was cut by 5 bases and J by 1 base, with 14 bases left in between. CDR3 size: 15 residues. The germline V gene has CDR1 SEHNR and CDR2 FQNEAQ (reference sequence). The CDR3 sequence: CASSVIRGIQETQYF. CDR3 in DNA: TGTGCCAGCAGCGTCATCAGGGGAATCCAAGAGACCCAGTACTTC. Based on the CDR3 plus reference TRBV7-9 and TRBJ2-5, the full variable domain is DTGVSQNPRHKITKRGQNVTFRCDPISEHNRLYWYRQTLGQGPEFLTYFQNEAQLEKSRLLSDRFSAERPKGSFSTLEIQRTEQGDSAMYLCASSVIRGIQETQYFGPGTRLLVL.

There are many counts of this clonotype. V and J are TRBV20-1 and TRBJ1-6; D gene ambiguous. Germline V lookup: CDR1 DFQATT, CDR2 SNEGSKA (reference sequence). V was trimmed by 0 bases and J by 7 bases, leaving 10 bases between them. The CDR3 runs to 14 residues. CDR3 coding DNA: TGCAGTGCTAGAGAAGAGACCGGGAATTCACCCCTCCACTTT. It codes for CSAREETGNSPLHF.

This clonotype is termed large. The genes are TRBV20-1 and TRBJ1-1, with D tentatively TRBD1 (6 bases). CDR1 DFQATT and CDR2 SNEGSKA come from the germline V gene (reference sequence). This CDR3 is 13 amino acids long. V lost 4 bases and J 1 base, leaving 10 bases between the germline ends. Here the CDR3 reads CSAMTGANTEAFF. The DNA for the CDR3 is TGCAGTGCTATGACAGGAGCGAACACTGAAGCTTTCTTT.

This clonotype was seen many times. This chain links TRBV7-2 with TRBJ1-3, with 7 bases identical to TRBD1. The CDR3 is made up of 16 amino acids. Per the germline V gene, CDR1 is SGHTA and CDR2 is FQGNSA. V dropped 7 bases and J dropped 0; count of bases not matched to a gene: 9. The CDR3 region has the DNA TGTGCCAGCATGGCCCAGGGGGGTACCTCTGGAAACACCATATATTTT. Amino acid sequence: CASMAQGGTSGNTIYF.